The sequence of this T cell receptor (beta chain) was determined in a study of blood T cells in healthy people across ages. Study summary: Capturing about one barcoded beta molecule per two T cells was achieved by template switching.

A second PCR, run for roughly 6 to 11 cycles, used a sample-barcoded 5' primer plus a J-beta primer mix. Using its own MiXCR run on the 5' RACE reads, TCRdb lists one record per CDR3 protein. Here the sample spans about 620,000 distinct CDR3 sequences, 21% being singletons. A remark on this clonotype: Relative to the germline gene, one junction end is altered; a read error may explain this.

Whenever a sample was processed, at least 6.5 million PBMCs were isolated. The CDR3 loop spans 17 amino acids. The germline V gene has CDR1 SGHRS and CDR2 YFSETQ. Material for sequencing was blood. This receptor was taken from a man in his 70s in good health. V is TRBV5-1 and J is TRBJ2-1; 12 nucleotides match TRBD2. In nucleotides, the CDR3 is TGCGCCGGCAGCTCTGGACTAGCGGGACCCTATCACAATGAGCAGTTCTTC. Its translation: CAGSSGLAGPYHNEQFF.